Reported below is one T cell receptor (beta chain). The entry originates in a study of blood T cell repertoires in COVID-19. Study-wide background: Samples taken during acute and convalescent COVID-19 were collected in the United States, Italy and Spain. Nucleic acid was either cDNA or gDNA, and it came from T cells, B-cell-depleted T cells, or PBMCs.

The CDR3 loop spans 14 amino acids. CDR1 MDHEN and CDR2 SYDVKM come from the germline V gene. V lost 4 bases to trimming and J lost 5 bases; unmatched junction nucleotides: 4. Methods used by the authors: Reference gene primer amplification in the assay estimated nucleated cell counts. Clones were read by immunoSEQ multiplex PCR, and TCRdb kept only the in-frame ones, dropping some. V and J calls plus clone size are reproduced from that table; the DNA served to infer D and trimming. The sample lists approximately 170,000 clones, roughly 85% occurring once. This receptor was taken from a woman older than 75 with acute or convalescent COVID-19. This sequence joins TRBV28 and TRBJ2-5, with 10 positions matching TRBD2. Sequenced: peripheral blood. The CDR3 protein is CASSSSGGAETQYF. CDR3 sequence (DNA): TGTGCCAGCAGTTCCAGCGGGGGGGCCGAGACCCAGTACTTC.